The 25 T cell receptor beta chains reported below all come from one sample, sequenced in a study of cytomegalovirus exposure and HLA in healthy donors. 13 Jbeta primers and 60 Vbeta primers were used for the PCR. This table comes from immunoSEQ multiplex PCR, and its TCRdb copy is limited to in-frame clones, with some not included. The table includes a few hundred thousand clones, around 65% detected once. Sequencing used PBMCs. All receptors come from a female donor in good health and CMV-seronegative.

The chain joins TRBV29-1 to TRBJ2-1, with 9 positions matching TRBD2. Germline CDR1 SQVTM, CDR2 ANQGSEA. V shed 6 bases, J shed 6 bases, and the junction held 12 bases outside the gene matches. The CDR3 spans 15 residues. CDR3 sequence: CSVAKLAGDFNEQFF. In nucleotides, the CDR3 is TGCAGCGTGGCGAAATTAGCGGGAGATTTCAATGAGCAGTTCTTC.

The CDR3, as DNA: TGCGCCAGCAGTGAGTCTAGGGGACTAGCGGGCAATGAGCAGTTCTTC. Translated: CASSESRGLAGNEQFF. This chain connects TRBV10-2 to TRBJ2-1; 12 nucleotides match TRBD2. There are 16 residues in the CDR3. CDR1 and CDR2 (germline): WSHSY, SAAADI. J gave up 6 bases and V 0 bases, and 3 bases lay outside the gene matches.

This sequence joins TRBV11-2 and TRBJ2-1; 7 positions agree with TRBD2. With V trimmed by 0 bases and J by 4 bases, 12 bases remained unmatched. Germline CDR1 and CDR2: SGHAT and FQNNGV. The CDR3 runs to 18 residues. CDR3 sequence reads: CASSLEWSSGQYYNEQFF. The CDR3 bases are TGTGCCAGCAGCTTAGAATGGTCTAGCGGACAATATTACAATGAGCAGTTCTTC.

The chain couples TRBV7-8 to TRBJ2-3, with TRBD2 identical over 12 bases. CDR1 is SGHVS and CDR2 is FQNEAQ in the germline V gene. The V segment lost 6 bases and the J segment 2 bases; nucleotides outside the gene matches: 6. The CDR3 is made up of 16 amino acids. CDR3 coding DNA: TGTGCCAGCAGTAAGGGGACTAGCGGGTTCACAGATACGCAGTATTTT. It specifies CASSKGTSGFTDTQYF.

The chain uses TRBV11-2 and TRBJ2-7; D gene ambiguous. The V gene's germline CDR1 is SGHAT and CDR2 FQNNGV. The V end lost 5 bases, the J end lost 0 bases, and 17 bases lay between the germline ends. This CDR3 spans 16 amino acids. For the CDR3, the DNA is TGTGCCAGCAGCCCGATGTATGCCCATAGCTCCTACGAGCAGTACTTC. This codes for CASSPMYAHSSYEQYF. The full variable domain, rest sourced from reference TRBV11-2 and TRBJ2-7, is EAGVAQSPRYKIIEKRQSVAFWCNPISGHATLYWYQQILGQGPKLLIQFQNNGVVDDSQLPKDRFSAERLKGVDSTLKIQPAKLEDSAVYLCASSPMYAHSSYEQYFGPGTRLTVT.

The chain couples TRBV6-1 to TRBJ1-5; 8 bases match TRBD1. This CDR3 is 14 amino acids long. Germline values: CDR1 MNHNS, CDR2 SASEGT. V dropped 4 bases and J dropped 2; count of bases not matched to a gene: 1. CDR3: CASSGGQGNQPQHF. The CDR3 DNA follows: TGTGCCAGCAGTGGGGGACAGGGCAATCAGCCCCAGCATTTT.

V and J are TRBV10-1 and TRBJ2-7, with 9 positions matching TRBD2. The V gene end was trimmed by 4 bases and the J gene end by 2 bases; junction bases not matched to a gene: 9. CDR1 and CDR2 (germline): WNHNN, SYGVQD (reference sequence). This CDR3 comprises 16 residues. The CDR3 region is CASSAGSGSGTYEQYF. The CDR3 bases are TGCGCCAGCAGTGCTGGTAGCGGGAGTGGCACCTACGAGCAGTACTTC.

In its sample, this clone was seen once. The V gene is TRBV7-2, the J gene TRBJ2-7; TRBD2 might be the D (5 bases). Trimming took 0 bases from V and 2 from J, leaving 5 bases between them. In germline, CDR1 is SGHTA, CDR2 FQGNSA. The length of the CDR3 is 13 residues. In nucleotides, the CDR3 is TGTGCCAGCAGCTTAGCGACTACCTACGAGCAGTACTTC. Protein product: CASSLATTYEQYF.

This chain joins TRBV29-1 and TRBJ1-1; D ambiguous. V was trimmed by 8 bases and J by 5 bases, leaving 15 bases between them. The CDR3 is 12 residues long. Germline assignment: CDR1 SQVTM and CDR2 ANQGSEA. The CDR3: CSFSSTGTEAFF. As DNA, the CDR3 is TGCAGCTTTTCCTCAACGGGGACTGAAGCTTTCTTT.

This clone was seen only a few times. The chain uses TRBV1 and TRBJ2-6; TRBD1 was called by the table and not checked on the DNA. TRBV1 is flagged as a pseudogene. CDR3 length equals 21 residues. CDR3 DNA: TGCACCAGCAGCGTAGCCAAAGGGAGACAGGGTGACTTCTCTGGGGCCAACGTCCTGACTTTC. As protein: CTSSVAKGRQGDFSGANVLTF.

This clone was recorded once. The chain recombines TRBV10-2 with TRBJ1-1, with D possibly TRBD1 on 5 matching bases. V dropped 5 bases and J dropped 0 bases, with 10 bases sitting between them. The germline CDR1 and CDR2 sequences are WSHSY and SAAADI. CDR3 length: 14 amino acids. CDR3 sequence reads: CASSNQGMNTEAFF. The CDR3 nucleotides are TGCGCCAGCAGTAACCAGGGCATGAACACTGAAGCTTTCTTT.

The chain links TRBV5-1 to TRBJ2-7; 8 bases match TRBD2. CDR1 is SGHRS and CDR2 is YFSETQ in the germline V gene. V trimming: 4 bases; J trimming: 1 base; junction bases outside the gene matches: 7. The CDR3 sequence is 15 residues long. As DNA, the CDR3 is TGCGCCAGCAGCAGATCTAGCGGGCTTTCCTACGAGCAGTACTTC. Translated, it gives CASSRSSGLSYEQYF. The entire variable domain, with the rest obtained from reference TRBV5-1 and TRBJ2-7, is as follows: KAGVTQTPRYLIKTRGQQVTLSCSPISGHRSVSWYQQTPGQGLQFLFEYFSETQRNKGNFPGRFSGRQFSNSRSEMNVSTLELGDSALYLCASSRSSGLSYEQYFGPGTRLTVT.

This chain links TRBV27 with TRBJ2-1, with a possible D match to TRBD2 (6 bases). This CDR3 region has 14 residues. Germline-derived CDR1 and CDR2 are MNHEY and SMNVEV (reference sequence). Trimming removed 6 bases at V and 11 bases at J, with 20 bases between. The CDR3 loop is CASSPDVGGRQQFF. CDR3 bases: TGTGCCAGCAGCCCGGATGTTGGGGGGAGGCAGCAGTTCTTC.

This clone was picked up a small number of times. The genes are TRBV27 and TRBJ2-7; 8 positions agree with TRBD1. Trimming cost V 5 bases and J 4 bases; bases outside gene matches: 13. This CDR3 has 16 residues. Looked up from germline, CDR1 is MNHEY and CDR2 is SMNVEV (reference sequence). CDR3 protein: CASSPSPDRAIYEQYF. DNA of the CDR3: TGTGCCAGCAGTCCCAGCCCGGACAGGGCAATATACGAGCAGTACTTC.

This clone was seen a few times. CDR3 loop: CASRGSRSYEQYF. The CDR3 DNA reads as TGTGCCAGCAGGGGTAGCAGATCCTACGAGCAGTACTTC. The rearrangement links TRBV25-1 to TRBJ2-7; D is unclear. There are 13 residues in the CDR3. V lost 6 bases to trimming and J lost 1 base, with 10 bases between them. Germline lookup yields CDR1 MGHDK and CDR2 SYGVNS.

The chain uses TRBV11-3 and TRBJ2-5, with a possible D match to TRBD1 (6 bases). Between the trimmed V and J ends, which lost 2 bases and 5 bases, there was a span of 15 bases. The CDR3 loop spans 15 amino acids. The germline V gene has CDR1 SGHNT and CDR2 YENEEA. CDR3 in amino acids: CASSLWAGVGETQYF. As DNA, the CDR3 is TGTGCCAGCAGCTTATGGGCAGGGGTAGGGGAGACCCAGTACTTC.

This clone was counted between two and nine times. V is TRBV6-5 and J is TRBJ1-3, with TRBD1 as a possible D gene (5 bases). CDR1 and CDR2 from the germline V gene are MNHEY and SVGAGI. The CDR3 contains 13 residues. V was clipped by 2 bases and J by 4 bases, with 6 bases between them. The CDR3 loop reads CASSYRTGNTIYF. In nucleotides, the CDR3 is TGTGCCAGCAGTTACCGGACAGGAAACACCATATATTTT.

This rearrangement joins TRBV28 to TRBJ2-5; TRBD2 matches at 11 bases. The CDR3 is made up of 20 amino acids. From germline, CDR1 is MDHEN and CDR2 SYDVKM. Trimming cost V 1 base and J 4 bases; bases outside gene matches: 17. The CDR3 sequence: CASSLYVLAGVLNFGETQYF. The CDR3 region has the DNA TGTGCCAGCAGTTTATATGTACTAGCGGGAGTACTGAATTTCGGAGAGACCCAGTACTTC. The entire variable domain, with the rest obtained from reference TRBV28 and TRBJ2-5, is as follows: DVKVTQSSRYLVKRTGEKVFLECVQDMDHENMFWYRQDPGLGLRLIYFSYDVKMKEKGDIPEGYSVSREKKERFSLILESASTNQTSMYLCASSLYVLAGVLNFGETQYFGPGTRLLVL.

The rearrangement joins TRBV25-1 to TRBJ2-5; 7 nucleotides align to TRBD2. CDR1 is MGHDK and CDR2 is SYGVNS in the germline V gene. Germline trimming cut 3 bases from V and 1 base from J; bases unmatched to any gene: 8. CDR3 length: 16 amino acids. The CDR3: CASSDGLAVLQETQYF. In DNA, the CDR3 is TGTGCCAGCAGTGATGGGCTAGCGGTGCTCCAAGAGACCCAGTACTTC.

The genes are TRBV5-4 and TRBJ1-1; D unclear. The CDR3 contains 14 residues. The germline gives CDR1 SGHNT, CDR2 YYREEE (reference sequence). The ends were cut back, 1 base at V and 3 bases at J, with 10 bases in the middle. CDR3 loop: CASSLPNRDTEAFF. Here the CDR3 DNA reads TGTGCCAGCAGCTTGCCCAACAGAGACACTGAAGCTTTCTTT.

J is TRBJ2-2 and V is TRBV2, with 11 bases aligning to TRBD2. V shed 5 bases and J 7 bases; nucleotides not matched to a gene: 6. CDR1 SNHLY and CDR2 FYNNEI come from the germline V gene. CDR3 length equals 15 residues. CDR3 loop: CASSPLAGAVGELFF. CDR3 DNA sequence: TGTGCCAGCAGTCCACTAGCGGGAGCGGTCGGGGAGCTGTTTTTT.

V is TRBV6-5 and J is TRBJ2-1; 7 bases map to TRBD2. The V segment lost 2 bases and the J segment 13 bases; nucleotides outside the gene matches: 8. The germline CDR1 and CDR2 sequences are MNHEY and SVGAGI. The CDR3 covers 13 residues. CDR3 sequence: CASSYAGEGDQFF. The CDR3 DNA follows: TGTGCCAGCAGTTACGCGGGAGAAGGCGATCAGTTCTTC.

This clone is a singleton in its sample. The rearrangement uses TRBV5-1 and TRBJ2-7, with D maybe TRBD1 (5 bases). This CDR3 spans 12 amino acids. Germline V gene sequence: CDR1 SGHRS, CDR2 YFSETQ. V shed 3 bases and J shed 2 bases, with 6 bases lying between them. The DNA of the CDR3 is TGCGCCAGCAGCTGGGGCACCTACGAGCAGTACTTC. Translation: CASSWGTYEQYF.

The chain links TRBV19 to TRBJ1-5; a possible D gene is TRBD1 (6 bases). The CDR3 spans 13 residues. Trimming removed 5 bases from V and 4 bases from J, with 9 bases in between. Germline values: CDR1 LNHDA, CDR2 SQIVND (reference sequence). CDR3 sequence: CASSQGPNQPQHF. The DNA of the CDR3 is TGTGCCAGTAGTCAGGGGCCAAATCAGCCCCAGCATTTT.

This clone was counted only a few times. This chain connects TRBV6-5 to TRBJ1-5; 9 bases align to TRBD1. The CDR3 is 14 residues long. CDR1 is MNHEY, CDR2 SVGAGI, per germline. Losses at the gene ends were 6 bases for V and 3 bases for J; bases not matched to a gene: 3. The DNA for the CDR3 is TGTGCCAGCAGAGGGACAGGGAACAATCAGCCCCAGCATTTT. It codes for CASRGTGNNQPQHF.